What follows describes a single T cell receptor (beta chain). These data are taken from a study of siplizumab effects on memory and regulatory T cells. This table comes from immunoSEQ multiplex PCR, and its TCRdb copy is limited to in-frame clones, with some not included. The repertoire holds approximately 120,000 clones, with 90% to 95% as singletons. This TCR was sampled from a human donor in good health. Material: Tregs sorted from blood.

This CDR3 reads CASSPRVGPSSYNEQFF. The CDR3 DNA reads TGTGCCAGCTCACCACGGGTGGGTCCCAGCTCCTACAATGAGCAGTTCTTC. The rearrangement links TRBV18 to TRBJ2-1; D unresolved. Trimming cost V 1 base and J 0 bases, with 13 bases left between them. In germline, CDR1 is KGHSH, CDR2 LQKENI. CDR3 length: 17 amino acids.